Listed here are 21 T cell receptor beta chains from one sample, sequenced in a study of CD8+ T cells in alopecia areata. RNA, once extracted, was reverse transcribed into cDNA for use as the sequencing template. Libraries were prepared by immunoSEQ multiplex PCR; TCRdb keeps only in-frame clonotypes and omits some of them. Here the sample spans some 170,000 clones, about 70% being singletons. The sequencing here drew on CD8+ T cells sorted from blood, taken at week 0. The receptors stem from a human donor with alopecia areata.

This clone was detected once. The rearrangement joins TRBV29-1 to TRBJ2-3, with D perhaps matching TRBD2 (6 bases). CDR3 length equals 15 residues. Trimming pared 2 bases from V and 0 bases from J, leaving 12 bases between. Germline values: CDR1 SQVTM, CDR2 ANQGSEA. In nucleotides, the CDR3 is TGCAGCGTTGAATCCCGGGGGACTAGCACAGATACGCAGTATTTT. Its translation is CSVESRGTSTDTQYF.

In this sample, this clone turned up a few times. This chain joins TRBV2 and TRBJ2-1; 14 bases line up with TRBD2. This CDR3 spans 18 amino acids. CDR1 and CDR2 (germline): SNHLY, FYNNEI. Trimming removed 4 bases from V and 2 bases from J; junction bases left unmatched: 7. The CDR3 reads CASSGRTSGGPTYNEQFF. Written as DNA, the CDR3 is TGTGCCAGCAGTGGGAGGACTAGCGGGGGGCCCACCTACAATGAGCAGTTCTTC.

The chain carries TRBV2 and TRBJ2-3; no firm D call. The CDR3 is 13 residues long. Per germline, CDR1 SNHLY and CDR2 FYNNEI. V was cut by 2 bases and J by 6 bases, with 9 bases left in between. This chain's CDR3 is CASSELARDTQYF. The DNA for the CDR3 is TGTGCCAGCAGTGAACTCGCGCGGGATACGCAGTATTTT.

This chain uses TRBV4-1 with TRBJ1-5, with 11 nucleotides matching TRBD1. The CDR3 extends over 14 amino acids. Unmatched junction bases numbered 1, after V lost 4 bases and J lost 5 bases. CDR1 is MGHRA, CDR2 YSYEKL, per germline. CDR3 sequence (DNA): TGCGCCAGCAGCCTGGGACAGGGGGATCAGCCCCAGCATTTT. It is translated as CASSLGQGDQPQHF.

This chain connects TRBV25-1 to TRBJ1-5; D unclear. The CDR3 is made up of 14 amino acids. CDR1 is MGHDK and CDR2 is SYGVNS in the germline V gene. Between the trimmed V and J ends, which lost 0 bases and 1 base, there was a span of 4 bases. The CDR3 loop is CASSEYGSNQPQHF. CDR3 sequence (DNA): TGTGCCAGCAGTGAATACGGGAGCAATCAGCCCCAGCATTTT.

This clone was picked up a small number of times. CDR3 sequence: CASSPPDPQETQYF. The CDR3 bases are TGTGCCAGCTCACCACCGGACCCCCAAGAGACCCAGTACTTC. The rearrangement uses TRBV18 and TRBJ2-5; D unclear. The CDR3 contains 14 residues. Germline lookup yields CDR1 KGHSH and CDR2 LQKENI. Trimming took 0 bases from V and 1 from J, leaving 6 bases between them.

V gene TRBV15 combines with J gene TRBJ2-3; D ambiguous. The length of the CDR3 is 13 residues. The V end was cut by 1 base, the J end by 2 bases, with 4 bases between. Germline V gene sequence: CDR1 LNHNV, CDR2 YYDKDF (reference sequence). CDR3 residues: CATSRVATDTQYF. Written as DNA, the CDR3 is TGTGCCACCAGCAGAGTTGCCACAGATACGCAGTATTTT.

The genes are TRBV9 and TRBJ2-1; the match to TRBD1 covers 10 bases. Per germline, CDR1 SGDLS and CDR2 YYNGEE. The J segment lost 5 bases and the V segment lost 3 bases, leaving 2 bases of the junction unmatched. The CDR3 is made up of 14 amino acids. The CDR3 region has the DNA TGTGCCAGCAGCGCCGGGACAGGGGACAATGAGCAGTTCTTC. Its translation: CASSAGTGDNEQFF.

The gene calls are TRBV5-5 and TRBJ2-3; 7 bases are a match to TRBD1. The CDR3 loop spans 15 amino acids. Germline V gene data show CDR1 as SGHKS and CDR2 as YYEKEE (reference sequence). The ends lost 0 bases at V and 3 bases at J; junction bases unmatched: 4. The CDR3 coding sequence is TGTGCCAGCAGCTTGGAAGGGGGCCGGACAGATACGCAGTATTTT. As protein: CASSLEGGRTDTQYF.

This rearrangement joins TRBV30 to TRBJ2-7; maybe TRBD2 (5 bases). Trimming cost V 1 base and J 3 bases, with 10 bases left between them. The CDR3 has 13 residues. The germline gives CDR1 GTSNPN, CDR2 SVGIG (reference sequence). The CDR3 DNA reads TGTGCCTGGAGTGAGAGGGCCCTCTACGAGCAGTACTTC. It yields the protein CAWSERALYEQYF.

The gene calls are TRBV5-4 and TRBJ1-1; D unresolved. Germline V gene lookup returns CDR1 SGHNT and CDR2 YYREEE (reference sequence). Between the trimmed V and J ends, which lost 6 bases and 1 base, there was a span of 7 bases. The CDR3 length is 12 residues. The CDR3 region has the DNA TGTGCCAGCACCAACAAGAACACTGAAGCTTTCTTT. This gives the protein CASTNKNTEAFF.

The genes are TRBV9 and TRBJ1-2; 9 nucleotides match TRBD1. Losses at the gene ends were 3 bases for V and 6 bases for J; bases not matched to a gene: 6. The CDR3 is 14 residues long. From germline, CDR1 is SGDLS and CDR2 YYNGEE. The CDR3 spells CASSGSGTGNGYTF. DNA of the CDR3: TGTGCCAGCAGCGGTAGCGGGACAGGGAATGGCTACACCTTC.

This chain links TRBV7-2 with TRBJ1-5; 9 nucleotides match TRBD1. The V and J ends lost 1 base and 5 bases, in that order; junction bases with no gene match: 3. The germline CDR1 and CDR2 sequences are SGHTA and FQGNSA. The CDR3 is made up of 15 amino acids. The CDR3 is CASSLGTGEDQPQHF. The CDR3 nucleotides read TGTGCCAGCAGCTTAGGGACAGGGGAAGATCAGCCCCAGCATTTT.

This clone was seen only a few times. The chain couples TRBV7-2 to TRBJ2-5; D possibly corresponds to TRBD1 (5 bases). The length of the CDR3 is 14 residues. V dropped 4 bases and J dropped 4 bases, with 13 bases sitting between them. Germline V lookup: CDR1 SGHTA, CDR2 FQGNSA. For the CDR3, the DNA is TGTGCCAGCAGCTCCTGGCAGGGCGGAGAGACCCAGTACTTC. Translating it yields CASSSWQGGETQYF.

This rearrangement joins TRBV27 to TRBJ1-2; D perhaps matches TRBD1 (5 bases). Germline CDR1 is MNHEY and CDR2 is SMNVEV (reference sequence). V lost 6 bases, J lost 4 bases, and 15 bases lay in between. The CDR3 contains 14 residues. CDR3 DNA sequence: TGTGCCAGCAGCCCTCCCGGGGGACCCTATGGCTACACCTTC. This encodes CASSPPGGPYGYTF.

The gene calls are TRBV5-6 and TRBJ2-7, with D possibly matching TRBD1 (5 bases). The length of the CDR3 is 12 residues. V dropped 8 bases and J dropped 5 bases, with 14 bases sitting between them. Germline CDR1 SGHDT, CDR2 YYEEEE. The DNA for the CDR3 is TGTGCCAGTTCTCAGGGAATCCACGAGCAGTACTTC. It encodes CASSQGIHEQYF.

The rearrangement links TRBV7-9 to TRBJ2-7, with D maybe TRBD1 (6 bases). The germline CDR1 and CDR2 sequences are SEHNR and FQNEAQ (reference sequence). V was pared by 8 bases and J by 0 bases, with 11 bases between. There are 13 residues in the CDR3. In DNA form, the CDR3 reads TGTGCCAGCGGGGGCTCCGCCTCCTACGAGCAGTACTTC. Translation: CASGGSASYEQYF.

This chain uses TRBV19 with TRBJ1-5; D remains ambiguous. There are 16 residues in the CDR3. V lost 1 base, J lost 2 bases, and 12 bases lay in between. Germline assignment: CDR1 LNHDA and CDR2 SQIVND (reference sequence). The CDR3 DNA reads as TGTGCCAGTAGTATAGCGGGAGAAACCCGCAATCAGCCCCAGCATTTT. It codes for CASSIAGETRNQPQHF.

This rearrangement joins TRBV7-9 to TRBJ1-1; no clear D. The germline gives CDR1 SEHNR, CDR2 FQNEAQ (reference sequence). CDR3 size: 11 residues. V gave up 5 bases and J gave up 8 bases, with 9 bases separating them. The CDR3 bases are TGTGCCAGCAGCACCGTAGGAGAAGCTTTCTTT. It yields the protein CASSTVGEAFF.

Concerning this clone itself: It is unclear where the CDR3 begins or ends on the DNA, so no DNA is shown, and the CDR3 is as TCRdb lists it. CDR3 in amino acids: CASSSSGEPQHF. The chain couples TRBV6-5 to TRBJ1-5. Germline V gene lookup returns CDR1 MNHEY and CDR2 SVGAGI. The CDR3 totals 12 residues, both ends included.

The chain is built from TRBV20-1 and TRBJ2-2; D call uncertain. The CDR3 totals 11 residues. The germline gives CDR1 DFQATT, CDR2 SNEGSKA (reference sequence). V was shortened by 6 bases and J by 5 bases, with 7 bases between the two germline ends. The DNA for the CDR3 is TGCAGTGCGCCCTCGACCGGGGAGCTGTTTTTT. Translating it yields CSAPSTGELFF.